The rows below give T cell receptor beta chains drawn from one sample of a study of blood T cell repertoires in COVID-19. This table comes from immunoSEQ multiplex PCR, and its TCRdb copy is limited to in-frame clones, with some not included. Of around 200,000 clones listed, roughly 80% are singletons. Sequencing was carried out using PBMCs or T cells enriched from blood (not recorded which). Receptors were obtained from a woman aged 25 to 39 who had recovered from COVID-19. Each CDR3 is given without its conserved first and last residue. The size entry is marked missing in some rows and otherwise reads once, few, many or a size class.

abundance: few
v_gene: TRBV5-1
j_gene: TRBJ1-3
CDR3aa: ASSLGTGNTIY

abundance: -
v_gene: TRBV19
j_gene: TRBJ1-2
CDR3aa: ASKGTGSDYGYT

abundance: few
v_gene: TRBV6-5
j_gene: TRBJ1-1
CDR3aa: ASSYNRQVTEAF

abundance: -
v_gene: TRBV27
j_gene: TRBJ1-2
CDR3aa: ASSFAGTGAYGYT

abundance: -
v_gene: TRBV4-2
j_gene: TRBJ1-1
CDR3aa: ASSPGQGPLTEAF

abundance: -
v_gene: TRBV7-2
j_gene: TRBJ1-2
CDR3aa: ASSSGQAYGYT

abundance: -
v_gene: TRBV5-1
j_gene: TRBJ1-1
CDR3aa: ASSWGNTEAF

abundance: -
v_gene: TRBV9
j_gene: TRBJ2-1
CDR3aa: ASSEIAGYNEQF

abundance: -
v_gene: TRBV14
j_gene: TRBJ2-1
CDR3aa: ASPGLAGRRAHNEQF

abundance: -
v_gene: TRBV15
j_gene: TRBJ1-2
CDR3aa: ATSRSDRYNYGYT

abundance: few
v_gene: TRBV9
j_gene: TRBJ2-5
CDR3aa: ASSATSGAETQY

abundance: -
v_gene: TRBV10-3
j_gene: TRBJ1-1
CDR3aa: AISDHPGQGANTEAF

abundance: -
v_gene: TRBV11-2
j_gene: TRBJ2-5
CDR3aa: ASSFGQGSQY

abundance: -
v_gene: TRBV6-5
j_gene: TRBJ1-5
CDR3aa: ASSLRGFEPQH